These 27 T cell receptor beta chains originate from one sample sequenced in a study of blood T cell repertoires in COVID-19. Assay: immunoSEQ multiplex PCR; the TCRdb copy retains only in-frame clones and omits some. The sample comprises hundreds of thousands of clones, approximately 90% of which are singletons, and roughly 6% rests with the top ten. The sequenced sample consisted of peripheral blood. The receptors were gathered from a woman aged 25 to 39 with COVID-19, enrolled during active disease.

V is TRBV7-2 and J is TRBJ1-2; D possibly corresponds to TRBD1 (6 bases). CDR3 size: 15 residues. Germline CDR1 is SGHTA and CDR2 is FQGNSA. Deletions cut 2 bases from V and 0 bases from J, with 10 bases between. CDR3 loop: CASSLSWTANYGYTF. The CDR3 DNA sequence: TGTGCCAGCAGCTTATCATGGACAGCTAACTATGGCTACACCTTC.

The V and J genes are TRBV2 and TRBJ1-4; 9 bases align to TRBD1. The CDR3 is made up of 14 amino acids. The germline V gene encodes CDR1 SNHLY and CDR2 FYNNEI. Trimming took 4 bases from V and 8 from J; bases not matched to a gene: 5. CDR3 protein: CASSADRGGEKLFF. The CDR3 DNA reads TGTGCCAGCAGTGCGGACAGGGGAGGCGAAAAACTGTTTTTT.

The chain employs TRBV19 and TRBJ2-3; 12 bases agree with TRBD2. Per the germline V gene, CDR1 is LNHDA and CDR2 is SQIVND (reference sequence). V lost 6 bases, J lost 6 bases, and 10 bases stayed unmatched. The CDR3 consists of 16 residues. CDR3 sequence (DNA): TGTGCCAGTAGCCCGACTAGCGGGAGAGACCTTGATACGCAGTATTTT. Translating gives CASSPTSGRDLDTQYF.

This chain connects TRBV12-3 or TRBV12-4 to TRBJ1-2; D gene unclear. The CDR3 loop spans 13 amino acids. The V end lost 5 bases, the J end lost 11 bases, and 18 bases lay between the germline ends. The CDR3 coding sequence is TGTGCCAGCAGTACCATCAACCAGTCGGGGTACACCTTC. It specifies CASSTINQSGYTF.

This chain links TRBV14 with TRBJ2-5; tentatively, D is TRBD1 (5 bases). Per the germline V gene, CDR1 is SGHDN and CDR2 is FVKESK. The CDR3 has 15 residues. V shed 0 bases and J shed 4 bases, with 12 bases lying between them. As DNA, the CDR3 is TGTGCCAGCAGCCAAGATAGGATTGGGGCAGAGACCCAGTACTTC. The encoded protein is CASSQDRIGAETQYF.

The V and J genes are TRBV2 and TRBJ2-2; TRBD2 agrees at 7 bases. The germline gives CDR1 SNHLY, CDR2 FYNNEI. The CDR3 length is 16 residues. The trim removed 8 bases at V and 0 bases at J, leaving 9 bases unmatched. CDR3 residues: CASWEGASSNTGELFF. CDR3 coding DNA: TGTGCCAGCTGGGAGGGAGCCAGCTCGAACACCGGGGAGCTGTTTTTT.

The rearrangement links TRBV7-6 to TRBJ2-5; TRBD2 matches 10 bases. After removal of 2 bases from V and 7 bases from J, the junction contained 10 bases not matched to a gene. The CDR3 loop spans 16 amino acids. Germline V gene sequence: CDR1 SGHVS, CDR2 FNYEAQ. Written as DNA, the CDR3 is TGTGCCAGCAGCTTATATGCTAGCGGGGGACCTGGGACCCAGTACTTC. Its protein product is CASSLYASGGPGTQYF. Full variable domain (missing parts from reference TRBV7-6 and TRBJ2-5): GAGVSQSPRYKVTKRGQDVALRCDPISGHVSLYWYRQALGQGPEFLTYFNYEAQQDKSGLPNDRFSAERPEGSISTLTIQRTEQRDSAMYRCASSLYASGGPGTQYFGPGTRLLVL.

This clone was recorded a few times. This rearrangement joins TRBV19 to TRBJ2-1; 8 nucleotides agree with TRBD2. V was clipped by 1 base and J by 8 bases; unmatched bases: 10. This CDR3 spans 16 amino acids. The germline CDR1 and CDR2 sequences are LNHDA and SQIVND (reference sequence). CDR3: CASSIARTSPGDEQFF. CDR3 DNA: TGTGCCAGTAGTATAGCCCGGACTAGCCCTGGGGATGAGCAGTTCTTC.

The V and J genes are TRBV2 and TRBJ2-3; 10 bases are shared with TRBD2. CDR1 is SNHLY and CDR2 is FYNNEI in the germline V gene. Trimming cost V 4 bases and J 3 bases; bases outside gene matches: 4. CDR3 length: 15 residues. Here the CDR3 reads CASSVGLAETDTQYF. The CDR3 DNA is TGTGCCAGCAGTGTTGGACTAGCGGAAACAGATACGCAGTATTTT.

The chain links TRBV14 to TRBJ2-2; no firm D call. The CDR3 totals 15 residues. Germline-derived CDR1 and CDR2 are SGHDN and FVKESK. Trimming removed 1 base at V and 6 bases at J, with 12 bases between. CDR3 sequence reads: CASSQGQQVAGELFF. The CDR3 region has the DNA TGTGCCAGCAGCCAAGGCCAACAAGTCGCCGGGGAGCTGTTTTTT.

The rearrangement uses TRBV27 and TRBJ2-7; TRBD2 aligns across 8 bases. The CDR3 contains 15 residues. With V trimmed by 7 bases and J by 0 bases, 8 bases remained unmatched. The V gene's germline CDR1 is MNHEY and CDR2 SMNVEV (reference sequence). The CDR3 bases are TGTGCCAGCACCCGGGAGGGGCGAAGCTCCTACGAGCAGTACTTC. Its translation is CASTREGRSSYEQYF.

This clone was detected ten times or more. The chain links TRBV5-6 to TRBJ2-7; tentatively, D is TRBD2 (5 bases). Germline V lookup: CDR1 SGHDT, CDR2 YYEEEE. The V end lost 0 bases, the J end lost 8 bases, and 12 bases lay between the germline ends. The CDR3 is 13 amino acids. The CDR3 is CASSLGSSGKQYV. The CDR3 coding sequence is TGTGCCAGCAGCTTGGGGTCGTCGGGGAAGCAGTACGTC.

In this sample, this clone turned up once. The chain employs TRBV11-3 and TRBJ2-7; TRBD2 aligns across 7 bases. Germline CDR1 is SGHNT and CDR2 is YENEEA. This CDR3 spans 15 amino acids. Losses at the gene ends were 5 bases for V and 5 bases for J; bases not matched to a gene: 12. The CDR3 is CASSRGLVYLHEQYV. The CDR3 DNA reads TGTGCCAGCAGCCGCGGACTAGTCTATTTGCACGAGCAGTACGTC.

The rearrangement links TRBV5-4 to TRBJ2-7; 9 bases map to TRBD2. The CDR3 loop spans 15 amino acids. Germline V lookup: CDR1 SGHNT, CDR2 YYREEE (reference sequence). The trim removed 3 bases at V and 5 bases at J, leaving 9 bases unmatched. The CDR3 DNA is TGTGCCAGCAGCTCGGAGGGCGGGAGGGCCGACGAGCAGTACGTC. This encodes CASSSEGGRADEQYV.

Notes on this clone: This specimen includes other DNA sequences encoding the same CDR3. The chain is built from TRBV7-2 and TRBJ2-1; 11 bases are shared with TRBD1. Germline CDR1 is SGHTA and CDR2 is FQGNSA. V dropped 0 bases and J dropped 4; count of bases not matched to a gene: 2. This CDR3 comprises 16 residues. CDR3 region: CASSLAGTGGYNEQFF. As DNA, the CDR3 is TGTGCCAGCAGCTTAGCAGGGACAGGGGGATACAATGAGCAGTTCTTC.

The chain uses TRBV18 and TRBJ1-4; possible D gene TRBD1, 5 bases. Germline CDR1 and CDR2: KGHSH and LQKENI. The CDR3 contains 13 residues. V lost 3 bases and J 7 bases, leaving 9 bases between the germline ends. The CDR3 loop is CASSPGHAEKLFF. As DNA, the CDR3 is TGTGCCAGCTCACCGGGGCACGCTGAAAAACTGTTTTTT.

The table lists this clone with a count of one. The rearrangement links TRBV30 to TRBJ1-5; no clear D gene. V was clipped by 0 bases and J by 7 bases, with 10 bases between them. The length of the CDR3 is 13 residues. CDR1 is GTSNPN and CDR2 is SVGIG in the germline V gene (reference sequence). The CDR3 coding sequence is TGTGCCTGGAGTGTACGAACAGACCAGCCCCAGCATTTT. Encoded protein: CAWSVRTDQPQHF. Looking up the rest from reference TRBV30 and TRBJ1-5 gives the full variable domain: SQTIHQWPATLVQPVGSPLSLECTVEGTSNPNLYWYRQAAGRGLQLLFYSVGIGQISSEVPQNLSASRPQDRQFILSSKKLLLSDSGFYLCAWSVRTDQPQHFGDGTRLSIL.

CDR3 nucleotides: TGTGCCAGCAGCCCCCTGACAGGGGGGGGCAATGAGCAGTTCTTC. Its translation: CASSPLTGGGNEQFF. The rearrangement links TRBV7-6 to TRBJ2-1; 9 bases are shared with TRBD1. V gave up 5 bases and J gave up 6 bases; unmatched junction bases: 8. This CDR3 is built from 15 residues. CDR1 is SGHVS, CDR2 FNYEAQ, per germline. The whole variable domain, filled in from reference TRBV7-6 and TRBJ2-1, reads GAGVSQSPRYKVTKRGQDVALRCDPISGHVSLYWYRQALGQGPEFLTYFNYEAQQDKSGLPNDRFSAERPEGSISTLTIQRTEQRDSAMYRCASSPLTGGGNEQFFGPGTRLTVL.

The chain combines TRBV27 with TRBJ2-1; D is ambiguous. V gave up 5 bases and J gave up 7 bases, with 18 bases separating them. This CDR3 is built from 15 residues. Germline CDR1 and CDR2: MNHEY and SMNVEV (reference sequence). The CDR3, as DNA: TGTGCCAGCAGTCTCCAAATATCCACACAAAATGAGCAGTTCTTC. Translated, it gives CASSLQISTQNEQFF.

The chain recombines TRBV10-2 with TRBJ2-1; 14 nucleotides agree with TRBD2. Losses at the gene ends were 6 bases for V and 7 bases for J; bases not matched to a gene: 11. This CDR3 has 17 amino acids. Germline V CDR1 and CDR2: WSHSY, SAAADI. The CDR3 DNA reads TGCGCCAGCAGACAAGCCGGGACTAGCGGGAGTCCAAATGAGCAGTTCTTC. Translation: CASRQAGTSGSPNEQFF.

CDR3 in DNA: TGCGCCAGCAGCCTGATAGGGACAGAGACCCTCACTAACTATGGCTACACCTTC. It codes for CASSLIGTETLTNYGYTF. The chain joins TRBV4-3 to TRBJ1-2, with TRBD1 matching over 7 bases. Losses at the gene ends were 4 bases for V and 0 bases for J; bases not matched to a gene: 14. The length of the CDR3 is 18 residues. The germline V gene encodes CDR1 LGHNA and CDR2 YSLEER.

The rearrangement uses TRBV5-6 and TRBJ2-5; maybe TRBD2 (6 bases). CDR3 length equals 12 residues. Trimming stripped 3 bases from V and 3 bases from J, with 6 bases between. Germline-derived CDR1 and CDR2 are SGHDT and YYEEEE. CDR3 DNA: TGTGCCAGCAGCTGGGGGGAAGAGACCCAGTACTTC. This gives the protein CASSWGEETQYF.

The chain couples TRBV27 to TRBJ2-3; perhaps TRBD2 as D (6 bases). The V gene lost 5 bases and the J gene lost 0 bases, with 12 bases spanning the gap. The CDR3 has 15 amino acids. CDR1 is MNHEY and CDR2 is SMNVEV in the germline V gene (reference sequence). CDR3 amino acids: CASSHFSGSTDTQYF. The DNA of the CDR3 is TGTGCCAGCAGTCACTTTAGCGGTAGCACAGATACGCAGTATTTT.

This chain connects TRBV7-9 to TRBJ1-3; a possible D gene is TRBD1 (6 bases). Trimming took 1 base from V and 2 from J, leaving 12 bases between them. This CDR3 is 16 amino acids long. CDR1 is SEHNR, CDR2 FQNEAQ, per germline (reference sequence). CDR3 in amino acids: CASSLDRAQTGNTIYF. Written as DNA, the CDR3 is TGTGCCAGCAGCTTAGACAGGGCCCAAACTGGAAACACCATATATTTT.

The chain employs TRBV2 and TRBJ1-5; D is possibly TRBD1 (6 bases). This CDR3 spans 16 amino acids. CDR1 is SNHLY, CDR2 FYNNEI, per germline. Between the trimmed V and J ends, which lost 8 bases and 2 bases, there was a span of 19 bases. The CDR3 DNA follows: TGTGCCAGCGGGGGAGGGGGGAGTTGGGGCAATCAGCCCCAGCATTTT. Translated: CASGGGGSWGNQPQHF.

The chain joins TRBV3-1 (or the pseudogene TRBV3-2) to TRBJ2-5, with D perhaps TRBD2 (5 bases). Germline V CDR1 and CDR2: LGHDT, YNNKEL (reference sequence). This CDR3 spans 16 amino acids. Trimming pared 0 bases from V and 4 bases from J, leaving 15 bases between. In DNA form, the CDR3 reads TGTGCCAGCAGCCAAGATCCTGGCGGGTTAGGAGAGACCCAGTACTTC. This encodes CASSQDPGGLGETQYF.

This clone was detected a few times. DNA of the CDR3: TGTGCCAGCAGCTTGCAGGGAACCGTAGACACCATATATTTT. Translated: CASSLQGTVDTIYF. The V and J genes are TRBV5-8 and TRBJ1-3, with a possible D match to TRBD1 (5 bases). The germline V gene has CDR1 SGHTS and CDR2 YDEGEE. The CDR3 has 14 amino acids. Trimming left V 1 base short and J 8 bases short, with 13 bases between.